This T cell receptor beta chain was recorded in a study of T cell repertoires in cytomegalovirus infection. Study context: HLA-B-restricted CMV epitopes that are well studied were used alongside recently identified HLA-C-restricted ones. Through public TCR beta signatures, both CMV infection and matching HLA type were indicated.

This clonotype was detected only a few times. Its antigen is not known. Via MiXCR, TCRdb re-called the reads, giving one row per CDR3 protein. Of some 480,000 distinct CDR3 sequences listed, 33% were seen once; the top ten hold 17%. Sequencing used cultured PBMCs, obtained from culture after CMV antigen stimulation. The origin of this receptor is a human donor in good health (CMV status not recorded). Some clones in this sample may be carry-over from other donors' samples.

CDR3 DNA sequence: TGTGCCAGCAGCGTAGCTACGCGGGAGGGCCGTGTAGAGACCCAGTACTTC. It translates to CASSVATREGRVETQYF. The chain combines TRBV9 with TRBJ2-5; TRBD2 matches 9 bases. The CDR3 runs 17 residues. CDR1 is SGDLS, CDR2 YYNGEE, per germline. With 0 bases clipped from V and 4 bases from J, the junction kept 10 bases outside the gene matches.